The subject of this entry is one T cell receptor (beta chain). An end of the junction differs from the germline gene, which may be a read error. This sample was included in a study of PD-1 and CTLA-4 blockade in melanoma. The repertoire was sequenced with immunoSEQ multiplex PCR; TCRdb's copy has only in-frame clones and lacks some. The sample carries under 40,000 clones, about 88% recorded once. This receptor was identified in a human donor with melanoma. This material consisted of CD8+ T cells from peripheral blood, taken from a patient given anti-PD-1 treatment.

The CDR3 region is CASSQSGNNGQFF. The CDR3 DNA reads as TGTGCCAGCAGTCAATCGGGGAACAATGGGCAGTTCTTC. The gene calls are TRBV27 and TRBJ2-1; tentative D call: TRBD2 (5 bases). The CDR3 length is 13 residues. Per the germline V gene, CDR1 is MNHEY and CDR2 is SMNVEV (reference sequence).